Each of the 10 T cell receptor beta chains below was sequenced from the same sample in a study of EBV T-cell therapy then PD-1 blockade in nasopharyngeal carcinoma. This table comes from immunoSEQ multiplex PCR, and its TCRdb copy is limited to in-frame clones, with some not included. The sample has approximately 21,000 clones, nearly 85% seen once. Described treatment: AdE1-LMPpoly-expanded autologous EBV-specific T-cell therapy followed by anti-PD-1 nivolumab. Which antigens these TCRs recognize remains unknown. The source material was CD8+ T cells from blood, sampled between days 50 and 65 from a patient whose treatment included autologous EBV-specific T cells and nivolumab. The receptors shown here come from a man aged 35-49 years with nasopharyngeal carcinoma.

The V call is TRBV7-9, the J call TRBJ1-4; D is undetermined. The V gene's germline CDR1 is SEHNR and CDR2 FQNEAQ (reference sequence). V was clipped by 5 bases and J by 5 bases, with 15 bases between them. The CDR3 is made up of 15 amino acids. The CDR3 protein is CASSRRDPGNEKLFF. In DNA, the CDR3 is TGTGCCAGCAGCCGGAGGGATCCGGGGAATGAAAAACTGTTTTTT.

The gene calls are TRBV19 and TRBJ2-7; D is undetermined. Trimming removed 5 bases at V and 7 bases at J, with 12 bases between. The CDR3 is 12 amino acids. Germline V gene sequence: CDR1 LNHDA, CDR2 SQIVND (reference sequence). The CDR3: CASSLILGEQYF. The CDR3 nucleotides read TGTGCCAGTAGTCTCATCCTAGGGGAGCAGTACTTC.

The genes are TRBV2 and TRBJ1-4; no reliable D call. The V end lost 7 bases, the J end lost 0 bases, and 12 bases lay between the germline ends. This CDR3 has 15 residues. From germline, CDR1 is SNHLY and CDR2 FYNNEI. CDR3 bases: TGTGCCAGCAACCGAAAGGATGCAACTAATGAAAAACTGTTTTTT. Residues: CASNRKDATNEKLFF.

This chain links TRBV6-4 with TRBJ2-3; D is possibly TRBD2 (6 bases). Between the trimmed V and J ends, which lost 4 bases and 0 bases, there was a span of 11 bases. This CDR3 has 15 amino acids. CDR1 and CDR2 from the germline V gene are MRHNA and SNTAGT. The CDR3 DNA sequence: TGTGCCAGCAGTGCCGTCGCGGGGAGCACAGATACGCAGTATTTT. Its translation is CASSAVAGSTDTQYF.

In DNA, the CDR3 is TGTGCCAGCAGCTCCCTAGGTTATGAGATGAACACTGAAGCTTTCTTT. Amino acids: CASSSLGYEMNTEAFF. This chain joins TRBV6-6 and TRBJ1-1; D gene ambiguous. Germline V CDR1 and CDR2: MNHNY, SVGAGI (reference sequence). This CDR3 is built from 16 residues. V lost 6 bases, J lost 0 bases, and 17 bases lay in between.

V usage is TRBV7-8 and J usage is TRBJ1-1; 7 bases are shared with TRBD1. The CDR3 has 16 amino acids. J gave up 0 bases and V 5 bases, and 9 bases lay outside the gene matches. Looked up from germline, CDR1 is SGHVS and CDR2 is FQNEAQ. The CDR3 region is CASSPRGRGLNTEAFF. CDR3 DNA: TGTGCCAGCAGCCCTAGGGGGAGGGGGCTGAACACTGAAGCTTTCTTT. Filled out from reference TRBV7-8 and TRBJ1-1, the complete variable domain reads GAGVSQSPRYKVAKRGQDVALRCDPISGHVSLFWYQQALGQGPEFLTYFQNEAQLDKSGLPSDRFFAERPEGSVSTLKIQRTQQEDSAVYLCASSPRGRGLNTEAFFGQGTRLTVV.

The chain employs TRBV12-3 or TRBV12-4 and TRBJ2-2; D is possibly TRBD2 (5 bases). The CDR3 spans 12 residues. The V end was cut by 5 bases, the J end by 8 bases, with 9 bases between. The CDR3 bases are TGTGCCAGCAGTGAAGGAGGTGGGGAGCTGTTTTTT. Encoded protein: CASSEGGGELFF.

In its sample, this clone was seen once. The V gene is TRBV9, the J gene TRBJ1-4; unclear D gene. Germline lookup yields CDR1 SGDLS and CDR2 YYNGEE. The germline V and J ends were trimmed by 4 bases and 5 bases, with 12 bases remaining between them. The CDR3 length is 14 residues. CDR3 in DNA: TGTGCCAGCAGCCCAAACGGGGAAAATGAAAAACTGTTTTTT. Its translation is CASSPNGENEKLFF.

The rearrangement joins TRBV9 to TRBJ1-4, with unresolved D. Trimming left V 2 bases short and J 4 bases short, with 9 bases between. In germline, CDR1 is SGDLS, CDR2 YYNGEE. The CDR3 contains 14 residues. The CDR3 loop is CASSVGKGNEKLFF. CDR3 nucleotides: TGTGCCAGCAGCGTGGGCAAGGGTAATGAAAAACTGTTTTTT.

V is TRBV6-5 and J is TRBJ1-1; D uncertain. The CDR3 spans 15 residues. Germline V lookup: CDR1 MNHEY, CDR2 SVGAGI. Trimming pared 0 bases from V and 4 bases from J, leaving 12 bases between. CDR3 sequence (DNA): TGTGCCAGCAGTTACTCTCGTGGAGGGTCCACTGAAGCTTTCTTT. The encoded protein is CASSYSRGGSTEAFF.